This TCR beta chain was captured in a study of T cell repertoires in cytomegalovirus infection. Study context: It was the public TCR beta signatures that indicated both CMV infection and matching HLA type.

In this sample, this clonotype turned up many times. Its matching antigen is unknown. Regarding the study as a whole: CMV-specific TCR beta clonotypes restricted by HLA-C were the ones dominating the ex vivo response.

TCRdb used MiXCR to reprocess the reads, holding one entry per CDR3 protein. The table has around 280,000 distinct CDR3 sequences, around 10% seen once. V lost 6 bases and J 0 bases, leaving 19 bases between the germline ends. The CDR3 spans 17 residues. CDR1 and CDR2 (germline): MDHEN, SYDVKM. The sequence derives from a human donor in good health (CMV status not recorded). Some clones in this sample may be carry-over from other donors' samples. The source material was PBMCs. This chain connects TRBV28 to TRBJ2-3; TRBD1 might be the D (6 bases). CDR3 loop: CASSHQGWIPSTDTQYF. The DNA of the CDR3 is TGTGCCAGCAGCCACCAGGGGTGGATTCCCAGCACAGATACGCAGTATTTT.